This TCR beta chain was identified in a study of blood T cells in healthy people across ages (dated by TCRdb to the mid-2010s). With respect to the entire study: In model experiments, template switching captured roughly one uniquely barcoded TCR beta cDNA molecule for every two T cells. Age-related changes in TCR beta repertoire diversity were measured in the study by deep sequencing normalized with unique cDNA molecular identifiers. Four age groups were formed from the donors: young (average approximately 17 years), middle-aged (approximately 39), aged (around 68) and long-lived (about 80). Donors of different ages were randomly distributed across sequencing lanes to avoid experimental bias. The study analyzed two additional independent replicas of 1 million unique cDNA reads from the same blood draw for two donors, one aged 18 to 30 and one aged 80 or older. Here is what the overall study found, with its caveats: Estimates of total diversity from one million sequenced T cells were regarded as lower bounds and underestimates. Bulk unsorted PBMC profiling prevented conclusive comparison of naive and antigen-experienced compartments. There was a strong correlation between observed TCR beta diversity and the percentage of naive T cells measured by flow cytometry. Observed TCR beta diversity per million T cells fell roughly linearly with age, and a significant reduction was already apparent by age roughly 41. The long-lived group showed more naive CD4+ T cells, fewer expanded clones and increased TCR diversity than the aged group, suggesting age selection. The CMV infection status of donors was not known, potentially confounding age-related changes in expanded clonotypes.

As regards this clonotype: No antigen is known for it. No quality values exist for individual bases; no much larger clone is one base distant.

The method was 5' RACE. These reads were obtained on an Illumina HiSeq 2500. A second about 7 to 12 cycle PCR used a sample-barcoded 5' primer and a J-beta primer mix. A unique molecular identifier was introduced onto each TCR beta cDNA molecule by a template-switch 5' adaptor carrying 12 random nucleotides. Each sample yielded at least 2.5 million CDR3-containing paired-end reads. The Mint cDNA synthesis kit, primed by a TRBC-specific oligonucleotide, was used to synthesize first-strand cDNA from all RNA. Following uracil-DNA glycosylase treatment, all cDNA underwent a first 18-cycle PCR with the universal primers M1SS and BC2_uni_R. The authors processed their data as follows. Normalization of each sample was performed by random selection of 1 million high-quality reads, each carrying a distinct molecular identifier. Reads with shared molecular identifiers were discarded instead of being binned into consensus sequences. MiTCR, set to a Q25 quality threshold and the strictest error-elimination algorithm, was used for CDR3 identification, clonotype clustering and error correction. Lower-bound total TCR beta diversity was estimated with a nonparametric unseen species model using Euler transformation. Starting from the raw public reads, TCRdb applied fastp trimming at Q25, assembled clones with MiXCR and retained in-frame beta chains. Every distinct CDR3 protein forms one entry, paired with its most common genes and DNA. The V and J calls follow TCRdb's processing rather than the paper's. Within this sample are about 620,000 distinct CDR3 sequences, with 45% to 60% of them counted one time only. The ten biggest clones cover 13% of the sample.

CDR1 and CDR2, per the germline V gene, are SQVTM and ANQGSEA. V drops 7 bases and J drops 4 bases, leaving 19 bases in between. The CDR3 numbers 14 residues from cysteine through phenylalanine. Just the 42-base CDR3 DNA is kept, in frame starting at base 1. Systemically healthy Caucasian individuals from Russia, about 38 in total and aged about 6 to 95 years, were included as donors. About 9.1 milliliters of peripheral blood were collected from each donor into EDTA-treated Vacutainer tubes. PBMCs were isolated by Ficoll-Paque density-gradient centrifugation, with at least 6.5 million obtained per sample. Trizol reagent was used to extract total RNA from PBMCs, with at least 6 micrograms per sample. For every donor, flow cytometry on a PBMC aliquot measured the percentage of naive CD45RAhigh/CD27high T cells.

The receptor comes from an elderly woman in good health. The chain is encoded by TRBV29-1 joined to TRBJ1-1, with TRBD1 as a weak D call on 5 bases. The sample was blood. CDR3 sequence: CSARPGQVGTEAFF. The nucleotide sequence reads TGCAGCGCTCGTCCGGGGCAGGTGGGCACTGAAGCTTTCTTT. With the rest looked up from the reference TRBV29-1 and TRBJ1-1 genes rather than sequenced, the full variable domain is SAVISQKPSRDICQRGTSLTIQCQVDSQVTMMFWYRQQPGQSLTLIATANQGSEATYESGFVIDKFPISRPNLTFSTLTVSNMSPEDSSIYLCSARPGQVGTEAFFGQGTRLTVV.